Sequencing of this T cell receptor beta chain was carried out in a study of blood T cell repertoires in COVID-19. Study-wide background: Samples representing acute and convalescent COVID-19 were sourced from the United States, Italy and Spain. The analysed material was cDNA or gDNA that came from T cells, B-cell-depleted T cells, or PBMCs.

CDR1 is SEHNR, CDR2 FQNEAQ, per germline (reference sequence). V lost 7 bases, J lost 0 bases, and 18 bases lay in between. This CDR3 is 16 amino acids long. Seattle patients were enrolled while actively infected and followed longitudinally. The authors' processing: Estimates of nucleated cell counts were drawn from the amplification of reference gene primers. The repertoire was sequenced with immunoSEQ multiplex PCR; TCRdb's copy has only in-frame clones and lacks some. The V and J calls and clone size were taken over from that table, and D and trimming were inferred from the DNA. The sample lists approximately 230,000 clones, about 87% seen once, with about 5.9% in the top ten.

The sequencing sample was made of peripheral blood. The V and J genes are TRBV7-9 and TRBJ1-2; no clear D gene. The sequence was obtained from a woman aged 30 to 39 with COVID-19, enrolled during active disease. The CDR3 protein is CASTDTPDGANYGYTF. CDR3 nucleotides: TGTGCCAGCACCGACACCCCTGACGGGGCTAACTATGGCTACACCTTC.